The 8 T cell receptor beta chains presented below share a single source sample, sequenced in a study of cytomegalovirus exposure and HLA in healthy donors. The PCR contained 60 Vbeta and 13 Jbeta primers. Method: immunoSEQ multiplex PCR; TCRdb's copy keeps in-frame clones and lacks some. The sample has around 130,000 clones, over 70% seen once. The sample consisted of PBMCs. The receptor set was obtained from a woman aged 40 to 50 in good health and CMV-seronegative.

Concerning this clone itself: A junction boundary mismatches the germline segment, possibly from a read error. J is TRBJ1-1 and V is TRBV25-1; perhaps TRBD1 as D (5 bases). The V gene's germline CDR1 is MGHDK and CDR2 SYGVNS. The CDR3 covers 16 residues. CDR3 in DNA: TGTGCCCGCAGTGAATATGAGGGAGGGGAGGACACTGAAGCTTTCTTT. Protein product: CARSEYEGGEDTEAFF.

The chain recombines TRBV28 with TRBJ1-5; 7 bases match TRBD1. Germline V gives CDR1 MDHEN, CDR2 SYDVKM. The CDR3 length is 16 residues. Unmatched junction bases numbered 12, after V lost 7 bases and J lost 3 bases. The CDR3 DNA follows: TGTGCCAGCACCACCGGGCAGGGGGTTCCCAATCAGCCCCAGCATTTT. Translation: CASTTGQGVPNQPQHF. Full variable domain (outside the CDR3, taken from reference TRBV28 and TRBJ1-5): DVKVTQSSRYLVKRTGEKVFLECVQDMDHENMFWYRQDPGLGLRLIYFSYDVKMKEKGDIPEGYSVSREKKERFSLILESASTNQTSMYLCASTTGQGVPNQPQHFGDGTRLSIL.

CDR3 sequence (DNA): TGTGCCACCCGGACAGGGCTGGAGAACACTGAAGCTTTCTTT. Protein: CATRTGLENTEAFF. The V call is TRBV27, the J call TRBJ1-1, with TRBD1 matching over 8 bases. Germline V lookup: CDR1 MNHEY, CDR2 SMNVEV (reference sequence). The CDR3 spans 14 residues. After removal of 10 bases from V and 1 base from J, the junction contained 8 bases not matched to a gene.

This chain joins TRBV9 and TRBJ2-3; perhaps TRBD1 as D (6 bases). This CDR3 spans 14 amino acids. Germline CDR1 reads SGDLS; CDR2 reads YYNGEE. The V and J ends lost 4 bases and 3 bases respectively, with 12 bases between them. The CDR3 nucleotides read TGTGCCAGCAGCTTGGGCCAGGGGACAGATACGCAGTATTTT. Protein: CASSLGQGTDTQYF. Full variable domain (rest looked up from reference TRBV9 and TRBJ2-3): DSGVTQTPKHLITATGQRVTLRCSPRSGDLSVYWYQQSLDQGLQFLIQYYNGEERAKGNILERFSAQQFPDLHSELNLSSLELGDSALYFCASSLGQGTDTQYFGPGTRLTVL.

The chain links TRBV6-5 to TRBJ1-1, with D possibly matching TRBD1 (5 bases). CDR1 and CDR2 from the germline V gene are MNHEY and SVGAGI. The CDR3 totals 14 residues. The V gene lost 4 bases and the J gene lost 9 bases, with 18 bases spanning the gap. The CDR3, as DNA: TGTGCCAGCAGTTTAAGTCAGGGCGTGGGGAAAGCTTTCTTT. Its protein is CASSLSQGVGKAFF.

CDR3 region: CASSLSYRNTGELFF. The DNA of the CDR3 is TGTGCCAGCAGCTTAAGTTACAGAAACACCGGGGAGCTGTTTTTT. This chain uses TRBV7-3 with TRBJ2-2; D not certain. The CDR3 has 15 residues. V was clipped by 1 base and J by 2 bases, with 8 bases between them. Germline CDR1 reads SGHTA; CDR2 reads FQGTGA. Based on the CDR3 plus reference TRBV7-3 and TRBJ2-2, the full variable domain is GAGVSQTPSNKVTEKGKYVELRCDPISGHTALYWYRQSLGQGPEFLIYFQGTGAADDSGLPNDRFFAVRPEGSVSTLKIQRTERGDSAVYLCASSLSYRNTGELFFGEGSRLTVL.

The chain recombines TRBV21-1 with TRBJ1-2; TRBD1, the D gene given by the table, was not confirmed from the DNA. TRBV21-1 has pseudogene status. The CDR3 extends over 15 amino acids. The chain's CDR3 is CASSKDGRTNYGYTF. CDR3 DNA: TGTGCCAGCAGCAAAGATGGCAGGACTAACTATGGCTACACCTTC.

CDR3 sequence: CASSQRRLAGGPGTGELFF. The CDR3 nucleotides read TGTGCCAGCAGCCAACGTCGCCTAGCGGGGGGGCCGGGGACCGGGGAGCTGTTTTTT. The rearrangement links TRBV14 to TRBJ2-2; TRBD2 matches 12 bases. Germline CDR1 reads SGHDN; CDR2 reads FVKESK. The CDR3 has 19 amino acids. Trimming cost V 2 bases and J 5 bases; bases outside gene matches: 12. The full variable domain, in which reference TRBV14 and TRBJ2-2 provide the parts outside the CDR3, is EAGVTQFPSHSVIEKGQTVTLRCDPISGHDNLYWYRRVMGKEIKFLLHFVKESKQDESGMPNNRFLAERTGGTYSTLKVQPAELEDSGVYFCASSQRRLAGGPGTGELFFGEGSRLTVL.